The 5 T cell receptor beta chains in this list originate from one sample, sequenced in a study of blood T cell repertoires in COVID-19. The data were produced by immunoSEQ multiplex PCR, yet TCRdb's version contains in-frame clones alone and is incomplete. The sample has about 270,000 clones, approximately 89% seen once; the top ten hold about 2.7%. Sequenced: PBMCs or T cells enriched from blood (not recorded which). The receptors derive from a young woman who had recovered from COVID-19.

This sequence joins TRBV6-2 or TRBV6-3 and TRBJ2-1, with 8 bases that match TRBD1. This CDR3 has 16 residues. Trimming at V came to 0 bases and at J to 2 bases, leaving 3 bases not matched to a gene. Germline loops: CDR1 MNHEY, CDR2 SVGEGT. DNA of the CDR3: TGTGCCAGCAGTTACTCCGCCAGGGGGCCCTACAATGAGCAGTTCTTC. Protein: CASSYSARGPYNEQFF.

The chain recombines TRBV19 with TRBJ1-4; 9 nucleotides line up with TRBD1. This CDR3 has 14 amino acids. In germline, CDR1 is LNHDA, CDR2 SQIVND (reference sequence). Trimming took 4 bases from V and 10 from J; bases not matched to a gene: 7. Here the CDR3 reads CASSNSGTGRKLFF. Written as DNA, the CDR3 is TGTGCCAGTAGTAATTCCGGGACAGGGAGAAAACTGTTTTTT.

The rearrangement joins TRBV2 to TRBJ1-2; tentatively, D is TRBD1 (5 bases). Deletions cut 2 bases from V and 5 bases from J, with 12 bases between. The germline V gene has CDR1 SNHLY and CDR2 FYNNEI. The CDR3 is 14 amino acids. CDR3 sequence (DNA): TGTGCCAGCAGTGAATACGACAGCAATTATGGCTACACCTTC. Translating it yields CASSEYDSNYGYTF.

This chain connects TRBV5-1 to TRBJ1-1; 7 bases match TRBD1. This CDR3 region has 13 residues. Germline CDR1 reads SGHRS; CDR2 reads YFSETQ. Trimming cost V 0 bases and J 5 bases; bases outside gene matches: 1. CDR3 DNA: TGCGCCAGCAGCTTGGTGACAGGGACTGAAGCTTTCTTT. Translation gives CASSLVTGTEAFF.

This clone has only one observation. The gene calls are TRBV12-3 or TRBV12-4 and TRBJ2-7; 7 bases map to TRBD1. The CDR3 contains 13 residues. The V and J ends lost 7 bases and 7 bases, in that order; junction bases with no gene match: 10. CDR3 nucleotides: TGTGCCAGCATCTCACAGGGGCAAAGGGAGCAGTACTTC. Translating it yields CASISQGQREQYF.